This entry features one T cell receptor beta chain sequence. The PCR had 60 Vbeta and 13 Jbeta primers. The protocol was immunoSEQ multiplex PCR, while the TCRdb copy is restricted to in-frame clones and leaves out a portion. The sample yields fewer than 250,000 clones, almost 80% seen once. This sample stems from a study of cytomegalovirus exposure and HLA in healthy donors. The sequenced material came from PBMCs. The sequence came from a woman younger than 30 in good health and CMV-seronegative.

The CDR3 spells CASKQGGEQYF. The CDR3 nucleotides are TGCGCCAGCAAGCAAGGGGGCGAGCAGTACTTC. This rearrangement joins TRBV10-2 to TRBJ2-7; a possible D gene is TRBD1 (6 bases). Deletions cut 7 bases from V and 6 bases from J, with 10 bases between. The CDR3 is made up of 11 amino acids. Germline CDR1 WSHSY, CDR2 SAAADI.